A selection of T cell receptor beta chains follows, all from one sample in a study of human T cells and chemical hapten exposure. TCRdb reprocessed the RACE reads with MiXCR, giving one entry per CDR3 protein. This sample has 150,000 to 200,000 distinct CDR3 sequences; 20% to 25% occur once, and the top ten carry under 7.5%. Sequenced here: whole blood, sampled in connection with sensitization to the hapten diphenylcyclopropenone (DPC). The receptors stem from a woman aged 45-65 years with alopecia areata. Some clones in this sample may be carry-over from other donors' samples. Each CDR3 is given with its conserved first and last residue. D genes are given only for firm matches. Not all rows give a size; the values are once, few, many and, for expanded clones, a class.

V	J	D	size	length	CDR3	DNA
TRBV5-1	TRBJ1-1	.	few	14	CASSLGPGAGEAFF	TGCGCCAGCAGCTTGGGGCCGGGGGCGGGTGAAGCTTTCTTT
TRBV7-9	TRBJ2-1	TRBD2	.	17	CASSPKPGLANYNEQFF	TGTGCCAGCAGCCCAAAGCCGGGACTAGCGAACTACAATGAGCAGTTCTTC
TRBV29-1	TRBJ2-7	TRBD2	.	15	CSVGGVAGVVFEQYF	TGCAGCGTTGGTGGAGTAGCGGGAGTAGTGTTCGAGCAGTACTTC
TRBV20-1	TRBJ2-1	TRBD1	few	17	CSAPQGASPTRYNEQFF	TGCAGTGCCCCACAGGGGGCATCCCCCACACGATACAATGAGCAGTTCTTC
TRBV7-2	TRBJ2-7	TRBD1	.	15	CASSLDRGHAYEQYF	TGTGCCAGCAGCTTAGACAGGGGGCACGCCTACGAGCAGTACTTC
TRBV12-3/TRBV12-4	TRBJ2-1	TRBD2	.	15	CASSLLWEGRNEQFF	TGTGCCAGCAGTTTATTGTGGGAGGGCAGAAATGAGCAGTTCTTC
TRBV12-3/TRBV12-4	TRBJ2-1	TRBD2	medium-sized	17	CASSQIPGTSDYNEQFF	TGTGCCAGCAGCCAGATTCCCGGGACTAGCGACTACAATGAGCAGTTCTTC
TRBV20-1	TRBJ2-7	.	.	12	CSARTAYREQYF	TGCAGTGCTAGAACAGCGTATCGGGAGCAGTACTTC
TRBV20-1	TRBJ2-4	TRBD2	.	15	CSASDSGRSKNIQYF	TGCAGTGCTAGTGATAGCGGGAGATCCAAAAACATTCAGTACTTC
TRBV5-6	TRBJ2-2	.	.	16	CASSSRGKGETGELFF	TGTGCCAGCAGCTCACGGGGTAAAGGGGAGACCGGGGAGCTGTTTTTT
TRBV3-1	TRBJ2-5	TRBD2	.	15	CASTLAGGPEETQYF	TGTGCCAGCACCCTAGCGGGAGGGCCGGAGGAGACCCAGTACTTC
TRBV2	TRBJ1-2	.	.	12	CASSERNYGYTF	TGTGCCAGCAGTGAGAGAAACTATGGCTACACCTTC
TRBV5-1	TRBJ2-7	TRBD1	.	12	CASRDRAAEQYF	TGCGCCAGTCGAGACAGGGCCGCGGAGCAGTACTTC
TRBV9	TRBJ2-5	.	few	15	CASSVGLGTQETQYF	TGTGCCAGCAGCGTAGGTTTGGGAACCCAAGAGACCCAGTACTTC
TRBV7-9	TRBJ1-1	.	many	12	CASSLVREDAFF	TGTGCCAGCAGCTTAGTCCGGGAGGATGCTTTCTTT
TRBV19	TRBJ1-5	.	many	14	CASSKTGSNQPQHF	TGTGCCAGTAGTAAAACAGGGAGCAATCAGCCCCAGCATTTT
TRBV7-8	TRBJ2-1	.	few	15	CASSLFLGLYNEQFF	TGTGCCAGCAGCTTATTTTTGGGCCTTTACAATGAGCAGTTCTTC
TRBV10-1	TRBJ2-3	TRBD2	.	15	CASSDQRETTDTQYF	TGCGCCAGCAGTGACCAGCGGGAGACGACAGATACGCAGTATTTT
TRBV29-1	TRBJ1-5	TRBD1	.	13	CSVGDSLQEPQHF	TGCAGCGTTGGGGACAGCTTACAAGAGCCCCAGCATTTT
TRBV20-1	TRBJ2-3	.	.	12	CSASSPGDTQYF	TGCAGTGCTAGCAGCCCGGGAGATACGCAGTATTTT
TRBV6-6	TRBJ1-2	TRBD1	.	13	CATTTQGAGGYTF	TGTGCCACAACCACCCAGGGGGCGGGCGGCTACACCTTC
TRBV4-1	TRBJ1-1	.	.	15	CASSQELQRYTEAFF	TGCGCCAGCAGCCAAGAGCTACAACGGTACACTGAAGCTTTCTTT